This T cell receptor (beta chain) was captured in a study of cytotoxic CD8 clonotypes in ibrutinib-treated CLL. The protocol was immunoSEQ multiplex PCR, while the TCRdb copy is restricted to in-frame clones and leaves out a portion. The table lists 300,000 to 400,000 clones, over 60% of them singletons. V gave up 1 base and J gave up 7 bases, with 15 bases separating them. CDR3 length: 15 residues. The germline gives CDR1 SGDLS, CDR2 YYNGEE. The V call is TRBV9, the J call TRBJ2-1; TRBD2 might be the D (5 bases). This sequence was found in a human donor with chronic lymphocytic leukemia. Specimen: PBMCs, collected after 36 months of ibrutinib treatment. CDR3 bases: TGTGCCAGCAGCGTATCGGGGAGAACGTGGAATGAGCAGTTCTTC. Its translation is CASSVSGRTWNEQFF.